The 10 T cell receptor beta chains in this list originate from one sample, sequenced in a study of PD-1 blockade in classical Hodgkin lymphoma. The data were produced by immunoSEQ multiplex PCR, yet TCRdb's version contains in-frame clones alone and is incomplete. This repertoire shows some 58,000 clones, around 89% found once; its top ten account for around 5%. Autologous stem cell transplantation was followed by relapse in every patient, and brentuximab vedotin exposure varied. The source was peripheral blood mononuclear cells (PBMCs), collected before the second cycle of nivolumab. These receptors came from a human donor with classical Hodgkin lymphoma.

The chain employs TRBV10-3 and TRBJ1-5; 10 nucleotides line up with TRBD1. CDR3 length: 16 residues. Germline loops: CDR1 ENHRY, CDR2 SYGVKD. V was clipped by 10 bases and J by 8 bases; unmatched bases: 17. Here the CDR3 DNA reads TGTGCCAGCGAGGGGGGGGCGTCCGGGACAGGGGAGCCCCAGCATTTT. Translated, it gives CASEGGASGTGEPQHF.

The genes are TRBV5-1 and TRBJ2-7, with a weak D call TRBD1 (6 bases). The CDR3 spans 14 residues. Per germline, CDR1 SGHRS and CDR2 YFSETQ. V lost 0 bases, J lost 5 bases, and 12 bases lay in between. The CDR3 DNA reads TGCGCCAGCAGCTTGGGTAGGGGGTTAGACGAGCAGTACTTC. Its translation is CASSLGRGLDEQYF.

The chain couples TRBV5-6 to TRBJ1-6; 7 bases align to TRBD1. The CDR3 contains 16 residues. Per germline, CDR1 SGHDT and CDR2 YYEEEE. The V segment lost 4 bases and the J segment 5 bases; nucleotides outside the gene matches: 9. The CDR3 loop is CASSPTGTVNNSPLHF. DNA for the CDR3: TGTGCCAGCAGCCCAACCGGGACAGTCAATAATTCACCCCTCCACTTT.

The chain is built from TRBV5-1 and TRBJ1-4; perhaps TRBD1 as D (5 bases). Deletions cut 0 bases from V and 5 bases from J, with 11 bases between. CDR1 is SGHRS and CDR2 is YFSETQ in the germline V gene. CDR3 size: 15 residues. The CDR3 spells CASSLVGAVNEKLFF. In DNA form, the CDR3 reads TGCGCCAGCAGCTTGGTAGGGGCAGTAAATGAAAAACTGTTTTTT.

The V call is TRBV29-1, the J call TRBJ1-4; possible D gene TRBD1, 6 bases. V was pared by 0 bases and J by 4 bases, with 15 bases between. In germline, CDR1 is SQVTM, CDR2 ANQGSEA. The CDR3 sequence is 16 residues long. CDR3 amino acids: CSVEEAGAEGNEKLFF. For the CDR3, the DNA is TGCAGCGTTGAAGAGGCAGGGGCAGAAGGTAATGAAAAACTGTTTTTT.

The genes are TRBV7-3 and TRBJ1-2; TRBD1 agrees at 9 bases. Germline V gene sequence: CDR1 SGHTA, CDR2 FQGTGA. With V trimmed by 4 bases and J by 8 bases, 8 bases remained unmatched. CDR3 length: 14 amino acids. The CDR3 DNA is TGTGCCAGCAGCTCGACAGGGGGTTCCTTGGGCTACACCTTC. The encoded protein is CASSSTGGSLGYTF.

This clone came up once. The V gene is TRBV5-5, the J gene TRBJ2-6; D might be TRBD2 (6 bases). With 4 bases removed from V and 2 bases from J, the gap between germline ends came to 10 bases. The germline V gene has CDR1 SGHKS and CDR2 YYEKEE (reference sequence). This CDR3 has 15 residues. CDR3 coding DNA: TGTGCCAGCAGCAATGCGGGGCCTGGGGCCAACGTCCTGACTTTC. It encodes CASSNAGPGANVLTF.

The chain employs TRBV7-8 and TRBJ2-1; the D gene is possibly TRBD1 (7 bases). Germline V gene lookup returns CDR1 SGHVS and CDR2 FQNEAQ. The CDR3 spans 17 residues. V lost 4 bases to trimming and J lost 5 bases, with 21 bases between them. CDR3: CASSSLGGTEINNEQFF. In DNA form, the CDR3 reads TGTGCCAGCAGCTCTTTAGGAGGGACAGAAATCAACAATGAGCAGTTCTTC.

The genes are TRBV5-1 and TRBJ2-2, with D perhaps TRBD1 (6 bases). The length of the CDR3 is 15 residues. Germline lookup yields CDR1 SGHRS and CDR2 YFSETQ. Trimming took off 2 bases at V and 2 bases at J, with 10 bases between the two ends. This CDR3 is CASSFTGSNTGELFF. CDR3 DNA: TGCGCCAGCAGCTTTACAGGGTCTAACACCGGGGAGCTGTTTTTT.

This clone is a singleton in its sample. This rearrangement joins TRBV5-1 to TRBJ2-2, with D perhaps TRBD1 (5 bases). Trimming took off 5 bases at V and 0 bases at J, with 11 bases between the two ends. CDR3 length: 15 amino acids. The germline V gene encodes CDR1 SGHRS and CDR2 YFSETQ. CDR3 nucleotide sequence: TGCGCCAGCAGGGGAAGGGGCCCGAACACCGGGGAGCTGTTTTTT. Residues: CASRGRGPNTGELFF.